This T cell receptor beta chain was profiled in a study of shared clonotypes between healthy human individuals. Overall study: Three CD4 naive, three CD4 memory, two CD8 naive and one CD8 memory plate were used per donor.

V was pared by 1 base and J by 0 bases, with 17 bases between. The length of the CDR3 is 18 residues. Germline V gene lookup returns CDR1 SGHNT and CDR2 YYREEE (reference sequence). TCRdb's table, derived via immunoSEQ multiplex PCR, lists solely in-frame clones and lacks some. Among around 600,000 clones, 85% to 95% were seen once, and the ten largest hold over 0.095%. The naive CD8 fraction comprised CD45RO-negative cells positively selected for CCR7 and excluded terminally differentiated effector memory CD45RA+ cells. The clonotype originates from a young woman in good health. Sequenced material: naive CD8+ T cells sorted from blood. The chain joins TRBV5-4 to TRBJ2-1; D gene unclear. The CDR3 region has the DNA TGTGCCAGCAGCTTGATTTTTGAGGTGAAGAGCTCCTACAATGAGCAGTTCTTC. It specifies CASSLIFEVKSSYNEQFF.